This T cell receptor (beta chain) was sequenced for a study of post-analysis software for immune sequencing data. Study background: Recorded disease courses covered relapsing-remitting, secondary progressive and progressive-relapsing multiple sclerosis. Some patients had no subtype annotation.

Tagging with unique molecular identifiers was a feature of the TCR beta cDNA libraries. Input of about 0.95 to 10 million T cells yielded a few hundred thousand cDNA molecules. TCRdb re-derived calls from the PCR reads in MiXCR, one entry per CDR3 protein. The data contain almost 700,000 distinct CDR3 sequences, approximately 60% of them singletons. Study-level results: Significantly lower normalized Chao1 diversity was found in patients with multiple sclerosis relative to controls. Relative to controls, patients had roughly five TRBV segments at higher frequency, with TRBV5-6, TRBV5-1 and TRBV20-1 among these.

This CDR3 comprises 11 residues. In the case of this clonotype: Its antigen is still unknown.

V is TRBV21-1 and J is TRBJ2-7; the table's D call, TRBD2, was not checked against the DNA. TRBV21-1 corresponds to a pseudogene. Sequencing was carried out using blood. The receptor was isolated from a girl aged 2-10 years with multiple sclerosis. CDR3 coding DNA: TGTGCCAGCAGGACCACTAGCGCTCAGTACTTC. Encoded protein: CASRTTSAQYF.